This T cell receptor beta chain was captured in a study of T cells in localized non-small cell lung cancer. The assay was immunoSEQ multiplex PCR, and TCRdb's table has in-frame clones only and misses some. Among over 35,000 clones listed, 81% were seen once. For this clone: Its antigen is as yet unknown.

CDR1 is MDHEN, CDR2 SYDVKM, per germline. CDR3 size: 12 residues. Trimming cost V 10 bases and J 2 bases, with 8 bases left between them. Points from the study as a whole: Longer overall survival was linked to higher blood T cell density. Heterogeneity stays possible, as sequencing covered only one tumor region.

Sequencing was performed on peripheral blood mononuclear cells, taken before any cancer treatment. This chain joins TRBV28 and TRBJ2-2, with D unclear. The source of this sequence is a male donor at least 60 years old with stage II lung adenocarcinoma. The CDR3 DNA reads as TGTGCCACGCAGGTTAACACCGGGGAGCTGTTTTTT. Translated: CATQVNTGELFF.